The 6 T cell receptor beta chains presented below share a single source sample, sequenced in a study of T cell responses to AZD1222 COVID-19 vaccine. Some clones are missing from TCRdb's copy, which holds only in-frame ones; the method was immunoSEQ multiplex PCR. The sample has roughly 200,000 clones, just over 90% seen once; the top ten hold 3% to 3.5%. The material was peripheral blood, obtained 28 days after the second AZD1222 dose. Receptor source: an adult who received the AZD1222 COVID-19 vaccine.

Comment on this clone: Other DNA sequences within the sample encode an identical CDR3. J is TRBJ1-1 and V is TRBV12-3 or TRBV12-4; no clear D gene. The ends were cut back, 3 bases at V and 1 base at J, with 6 bases in the middle. The CDR3 is 13 residues long. CDR3 protein: CASSFRGNTEAFF. CDR3 sequence (DNA): TGTGCCAGCAGTTTTCGAGGGAACACTGAAGCTTTCTTT.

The chain carries TRBV28 and TRBJ1-3; D remains ambiguous. The CDR3 contains 15 residues. The V gene lost 7 bases and the J gene lost 0 bases, with 13 bases spanning the gap. The V gene's germline CDR1 is MDHEN and CDR2 SYDVKM. CDR3 loop: CASTTPKSSGNTIYF. The CDR3 DNA reads TGTGCCAGCACTACCCCTAAGAGCTCTGGAAACACCATATATTTT.

This clone turned up a few times. This chain connects TRBV7-9 to TRBJ2-7, with D unclear. The CDR3 is 11 residues long. Trimming shortened V by 3 bases and J by 3 bases, and 3 bases separated the two germline ends. Germline CDR1 is SEHNR and CDR2 is FQNEAQ (reference sequence). This CDR3 reads CASSFNYEQYF. The CDR3 DNA follows: TGTGCCAGCAGCTTCAACTACGAGCAGTACTTC. Filled out from reference TRBV7-9 and TRBJ2-7, the complete variable domain reads DTGVSQNPRHKITKRGQNVTFRCDPISEHNRLYWYRQTLGQGPEFLTYFQNEAQLEKSRLLSDRFSAERPKGSFSTLEIQRTEQGDSAMYLCASSFNYEQYFGPGTRLTVT.

This rearrangement joins TRBV18 to TRBJ1-5; 8 nucleotides agree with TRBD1. Germline V gives CDR1 KGHSH, CDR2 LQKENI. CDR3 size: 13 residues. With V trimmed by 6 bases and J by 9 bases, 7 bases remained unmatched. CDR3 in DNA: TGTGCCAGCTCGGGACAGGTGGACGTGCCCCAGCATTTT. It codes for CASSGQVDVPQHF.

V usage is TRBV30 and J usage is TRBJ2-7; 8 bases line up with TRBD2. This CDR3 region has 15 residues. Germline lookup yields CDR1 GTSNPN and CDR2 SVGIG (reference sequence). Trimming cost V 0 bases and J 3 bases; bases outside gene matches: 7. The CDR3 sequence is CAWSVPPAGDYEQYF. The CDR3 region has the DNA TGTGCCTGGAGTGTACCCCCAGCGGGGGACTACGAGCAGTACTTC.

The chain is built from TRBV18 and TRBJ1-3; perhaps TRBD1 as D (5 bases). The CDR3 loop spans 15 amino acids. The germline V gene encodes CDR1 KGHSH and CDR2 LQKENI. The ends were cut back, 0 bases at V and 2 bases at J, with 8 bases in the middle. The CDR3 DNA is TGTGCCAGCTCACCACCACGACAGACTGGAAACACCATATATTTT. Translating it yields CASSPPRQTGNTIYF.